The next 15 T cell receptor beta chains were all read from a single sample in a study of blood T cell repertoires in COVID-19. Method: immunoSEQ multiplex PCR; TCRdb's copy keeps in-frame clones and lacks some. The data hold a few hundred thousand clones, with around 86% observed a single time. Material for sequencing was peripheral blood. These receptors all come from a woman between 50 and 59 years old with acute or convalescent COVID-19.

The chain has TRBV9 and TRBJ2-7; 7 bases are a match to TRBD2. The trim removed 3 bases at V and 2 bases at J, leaving 5 bases unmatched. Germline CDR1 is SGDLS and CDR2 is YYNGEE. The CDR3 runs 14 residues. CDR3 DNA sequence: TGTGCCAGCAGCGACGCTGGGGGGGCCTACGAGCAGTACTTC. It encodes CASSDAGGAYEQYF.

The V call is TRBV28, the J call TRBJ2-7; D possibly corresponds to TRBD2 (6 bases). The CDR3 totals 12 residues. V lost 5 bases to trimming and J lost 1 base, with 6 bases between them. The germline V gene has CDR1 MDHEN and CDR2 SYDVKM. This chain's CDR3 is CASSRGSYEQYF. The CDR3 nucleotides are TGTGCCAGCAGTCGGGGGTCCTACGAGCAGTACTTC. Together with reference TRBV28 and TRBJ2-7, the CDR3 gives the full variable domain: DVKVTQSSRYLVKRTGEKVFLECVQDMDHENMFWYRQDPGLGLRLIYFSYDVKMKEKGDIPEGYSVSREKKERFSLILESASTNQTSMYLCASSRGSYEQYFGPGTRLTVT.

The chain uses TRBV9 and TRBJ2-7; 9 positions match TRBD2. This CDR3 is 16 amino acids long. CDR1 is SGDLS and CDR2 is YYNGEE in the germline V gene. Trimming cost V 0 bases and J 6 bases; bases outside gene matches: 10. The CDR3 bases are TGTGCCAGCAGCGTAGCTCAAGCGGGAGGTGGAAGCGAGCAGTACTTC. Translated, it gives CASSVAQAGGGSEQYF.

The chain couples TRBV28 to TRBJ1-3; tentative D call: TRBD1 (6 bases). Germline V lookup: CDR1 MDHEN, CDR2 SYDVKM. V lost 10 bases and J 0 bases, leaving 10 bases between the germline ends. The CDR3 contains 13 residues. CDR3 residues: CATHRVSGNTIYF. DNA for the CDR3: TGTGCCACCCACAGGGTCTCTGGAAACACCATATATTTT.

The chain links TRBV18 to TRBJ2-7, with TRBD1 as a possible D gene (7 bases). Germline V CDR1 and CDR2: KGHSH, LQKENI. CDR3 length equals 15 residues. V lost 6 bases, J lost 3 bases, and 18 bases lay in between. In nucleotides, the CDR3 is TGTGCCAGCTCGTCGCAGGGGGGTGTCGTCTACGAGCAGTACTTC. It yields the protein CASSSQGGVVYEQYF.

The V and J genes are TRBV27 and TRBJ1-6, with D possibly TRBD1 on 6 matching bases. There are 15 residues in the CDR3. Trimming stripped 1 base from V and 9 bases from J, with 13 bases between. From germline, CDR1 is MNHEY and CDR2 SMNVEV (reference sequence). The CDR3 is CASSLLGDKGSPLHF. CDR3 bases: TGTGCCAGCAGTTTATTGGGGGACAAGGGTTCACCCCTCCACTTT.

The chain employs TRBV25-1 and TRBJ2-7; 8 nucleotides line up with TRBD2. CDR3 size: 14 residues. V lost 3 bases and J lost 7; bases outside the gene matches: 8. Germline CDR1 is MGHDK and CDR2 is SYGVNS. DNA of the CDR3: TGTGCCAGCAGTGACCCCGGGAGGGCAGAAGAGCAGTACTTC. As protein: CASSDPGRAEEQYF.

The V call is TRBV7-9, the J call TRBJ2-5; 7 bases are a match to TRBD1. CDR3 length: 15 amino acids. Germline assignment: CDR1 SEHNR and CDR2 FQNEAQ (reference sequence). The J segment lost 5 bases and the V segment lost 3 bases, leaving 9 bases of the junction unmatched. The CDR3 sequence is CASSFSSTGWETQYF. The CDR3, as DNA: TGTGCCAGCAGCTTCTCGTCGACAGGGTGGGAGACCCAGTACTTC.

This clone was counted once. The rearrangement uses TRBV6-5 and TRBJ2-1, with D maybe TRBD2 (5 bases). Trimming removed 6 bases at V and 4 bases at J, with 16 bases between. The V gene's germline CDR1 is MNHEY and CDR2 SVGAGI. The CDR3 is 15 residues long. The CDR3 nucleotides are TGTGCCAGCAGCCTCACGGGGTTTGCGTACAATGAGCAGTTCTTC. This encodes CASSLTGFAYNEQFF.

This clone showed up just a few times. The DNA of the CDR3 is TGTGCCAGCAGTTTATTGGCTAGGGGAAACAATCAGCCCCAGCATTTT. Translation: CASSLLARGNNQPQHF. The chain couples TRBV28 to TRBJ1-5, with D tentatively TRBD1 (5 bases). Trimming took 1 base from V and 3 from J, leaving 13 bases between them. The CDR3 consists of 16 residues. The V gene's germline CDR1 is MDHEN and CDR2 SYDVKM.

The chain combines TRBV4-1 with TRBJ2-1, with TRBD2 identical over 8 bases. Germline V gene lookup returns CDR1 MGHRA and CDR2 YSYEKL. V gave up 2 bases and J gave up 2 bases; unmatched junction bases: 5. The CDR3 runs 16 residues. CDR3 coding DNA: TGCGCCAGCAGCCAAAATCCGGGACTAGCCTACAATGAGCAGTTCTTC. This codes for CASSQNPGLAYNEQFF.

The J gene is TRBJ2-3, the V gene TRBV19; the match to TRBD2 covers 7 bases. Germline V lookup: CDR1 LNHDA, CDR2 SQIVND (reference sequence). The ends lost 4 bases at V and 8 bases at J; junction bases unmatched: 12. This CDR3 has 15 amino acids. The CDR3 nucleotides read TGTGCCAGTAGTAGGGGGATTCTTAGCGGGTCTACGCAGTATTTT. Translated: CASSRGILSGSTQYF.

The V and J genes are TRBV5-1 and TRBJ2-3; TRBD1 might be the D (6 bases). This CDR3 has 15 amino acids. Germline V lookup: CDR1 SGHRS, CDR2 YFSETQ. With 4 bases removed from V and 0 bases from J, the gap between germline ends came to 12 bases. The CDR3 spells CASSGNTGSTDTQYF. CDR3 coding DNA: TGCGCCAGCAGCGGTAACACAGGGAGCACAGATACGCAGTATTTT.

V is TRBV7-3 and J is TRBJ2-7, with D possibly matching TRBD2 (5 bases). The CDR3 consists of 13 residues. V gave up 3 bases and J gave up 5 bases, with 11 bases separating them. The germline V gene has CDR1 SGHTA and CDR2 FQGTGA. CDR3 nucleotides: TGTGCCAGCAGCTTTACACGGGGAGACGAGCAGTACTTC. Its translation: CASSFTRGDEQYF.

Here the CDR3 reads CASSQVAGGGANVLTF. DNA of the CDR3: TGTGCCAGTAGTCAAGTCGCGGGGGGTGGGGCCAACGTCCTGACTTTC. The V call is TRBV19, the J call TRBJ2-6; 8 nucleotides agree with TRBD2. Germline loops: CDR1 LNHDA, CDR2 SQIVND (reference sequence). CDR3 length equals 16 residues. V was pared by 5 bases and J by 3 bases, with 6 bases of the junction left unmatched.